The clone carrying this TCR beta chain was observed many times. Antigen specificity is unknown. Certain patients were not enrolled. These were patients with other autoimmune diseases, uncontrolled infections, pregnancy or lactation. Clinical symptoms and serum thyroxine were used for diagnosis; TRAb, thyroid ultrasound and orbital computed tomography were also relied on. Amplification of TCR beta CDR3 regions used RNA transcripts. Amplification began with first-round RT-PCR using HTBI primers, then second-round multiplex PCR was performed. TCRdb re-called the multiplex PCR reads through MiXCR, storing one row per CDR3 protein. Of a few hundred thousand distinct CDR3 sequences detected, about 17% appear once; the ten largest clones hold approximately 1.4%. In germline, CDR1 is LNHDA, CDR2 SQIVND (reference sequence). Trimming took 6 bases from V and 5 from J, leaving 13 bases between them. The CDR3 extends over 13 amino acids.

The data originate from a study of Graves' ophthalmopathy and Graves' hyperthyroidism. In the study overall: The study drew peripheral blood at initial diagnosis, before any treatment.

Notes on the study in general: Blood also held most thyroid clonotypes expanded above 0.001 frequency.

The clonotype comes from a woman between 18 and 29 years old with Graves' ophthalmopathy. Sample: peripheral blood. The chain recombines TRBV19 with TRBJ2-5; D ambiguous. CDR3 DNA: TGTGCCAGTAGACCATTGTTGGGGGAGACCCAGTACTTC. Its protein is CASRPLLGETQYF. The full variable domain, its missing parts supplied by reference TRBV19 and TRBJ2-5, is DGGITQSPKYLFRKEGQNVTLSCEQNLNHDAMYWYRQDPGQGLRLIYYSQIVNDFQKGDIAEGYSVSREKKESFPLTVTSAQKNPTAFYLCASRPLLGETQYFGPGTRLLVL.